One T cell receptor (beta chain) is described in this entry. This sample stems from a study of control samples from healthy donors and cancer patients. Libraries were prepared by immunoSEQ multiplex PCR; TCRdb keeps only in-frame clonotypes and omits some of them. The sample holds some 30,000 clones, roughly 87% seen once. The length of the CDR3 is 15 residues. The germline CDR1 and CDR2 sequences are SGDLS and YYNGEE. With 0 bases removed from V and 4 bases from J, the gap between germline ends came to 13 bases. Source material: formalin-fixed, paraffin-embedded tissue. V and J are TRBV9 and TRBJ1-2; no firm D call. The TCR comes from a female donor with melanoma. In DNA form, the CDR3 reads TGTGCCAGCAGCGTAGGGCAGGCGACCCCCTATGGCTACACCTTC. Its protein is CASSVGQATPYGYTF.